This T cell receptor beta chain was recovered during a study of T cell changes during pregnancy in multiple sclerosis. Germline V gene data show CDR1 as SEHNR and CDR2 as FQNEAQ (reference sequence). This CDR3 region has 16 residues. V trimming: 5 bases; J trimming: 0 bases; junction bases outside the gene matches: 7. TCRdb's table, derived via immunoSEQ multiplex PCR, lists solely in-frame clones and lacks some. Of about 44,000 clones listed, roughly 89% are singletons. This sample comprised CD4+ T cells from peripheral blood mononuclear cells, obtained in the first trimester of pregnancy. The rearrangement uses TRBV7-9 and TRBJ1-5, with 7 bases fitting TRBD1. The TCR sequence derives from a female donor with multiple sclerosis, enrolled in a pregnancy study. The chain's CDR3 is CASSMGTAFSNQPQHF. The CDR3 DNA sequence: TGTGCCAGCAGCATGGGGACAGCCTTTAGCAATCAGCCCCAGCATTTT.